Each of the 22 T cell receptor beta chains below was sequenced from the same sample in a study of blood T cell repertoires in COVID-19. Profiling relied on immunoSEQ multiplex PCR, and the TCRdb table lists in-frame clones only, not all of them. The table records 35,000 to 40,000 clones, 85% to 90% of them present only once. Source material: peripheral blood. The receptors shown here come from a man aged 70-80 years with acute or convalescent COVID-19.

Details on this clone: Distinct nucleotide sequences in the sample also encode this CDR3. The V gene is TRBV18, the J gene TRBJ1-1; 8 bases agree with TRBD1. Looked up from germline, CDR1 is KGHSH and CDR2 is LQKENI. The CDR3 extends over 15 amino acids. V dropped 6 bases and J dropped 1; count of bases not matched to a gene: 7. DNA for the CDR3: TGTGCCAGCTCGCCCGGACAGGGAGGGAACACTGAAGCTTTCTTT. This translates into CASSPGQGGNTEAFF.

The rearrangement links TRBV28 to TRBJ1-3; D perhaps matches TRBD1 (5 bases). CDR3 size: 15 residues. The germline V gene has CDR1 MDHEN and CDR2 SYDVKM. Trimming cost V 7 bases and J 4 bases, with 17 bases left between them. In DNA form, the CDR3 reads TGTGCCAGCACCCTTCCTAGGGGCGCAGGAAACACCATATATTTT. Protein: CASTLPRGAGNTIYF.

The rearrangement links TRBV7-2 to TRBJ2-2; D uncertain. Trimming removed 2 bases from V and 6 bases from J, with 4 bases in between. The CDR3 extends over 12 amino acids. Per germline, CDR1 SGHTA and CDR2 FQGNSA. The CDR3 reads CASSLTPGELFF. In DNA, the CDR3 is TGTGCCAGCAGCTTAACACCCGGGGAGCTGTTTTTT.

This rearrangement joins TRBV20-1 to TRBJ1-1; D is perhaps TRBD1 (5 bases). Trimming removed 3 bases at V and 3 bases at J, with 11 bases between. Germline V gene lookup returns CDR1 DFQATT and CDR2 SNEGSKA (reference sequence). This CDR3 is 13 amino acids long. The CDR3 loop reads CSASEQGYTEAFF. The CDR3 nucleotides read TGCAGTGCTAGTGAGCAGGGTTACACTGAAGCTTTCTTT.

V is TRBV7-2 and J is TRBJ2-7; possible D gene TRBD2, 6 bases. The V end was cut by 3 bases, the J end by 1 base, with 10 bases between. CDR1 is SGHTA and CDR2 is FQGNSA in the germline V gene. The CDR3 covers 14 residues. The CDR3 DNA sequence: TGTGCCAGCAGCTTTGGCGGGGCGTCCTACGAGCAGTACTTC. It specifies CASSFGGASYEQYF.

The DNA for the CDR3 is TGCGCCAGCAGCTTGGTTCTAGCGGGACACTACGAGCAGTACTTC. It specifies CASSLVLAGHYEQYF. The rearrangement links TRBV5-1 to TRBJ2-7; TRBD2 agrees at 9 bases. CDR1 and CDR2 (germline): SGHRS, YFSETQ. The CDR3 has 15 amino acids. The J segment lost 3 bases and the V segment lost 0 bases, leaving 4 bases of the junction unmatched.

The genes are TRBV25-1 and TRBJ2-3, with 8 nucleotides matching TRBD1. The V gene's germline CDR1 is MGHDK and CDR2 SYGVNS. The CDR3 totals 14 residues. V lost 8 bases to trimming and J lost 2 bases; unmatched junction nucleotides: 6. CDR3 in DNA: TGTGCCAGCTCGGGACAGGAAGCCACAGATACGCAGTATTTT. It is translated as CASSGQEATDTQYF.

V and J are TRBV5-1 and TRBJ2-3; 8 bases fit TRBD2. Germline assignment: CDR1 SGHRS and CDR2 YFSETQ. After removal of 4 bases from V and 6 bases from J, the junction contained 16 bases not matched to a gene. This CDR3 comprises 17 residues. CDR3 DNA: TGCGCCAGCAGCGGGGCCGGAGCGGGAGCCCCGAGGGATACGCAGTATTTT. Translating it yields CASSGAGAGAPRDTQYF.

The rearrangement joins TRBV5-1 to TRBJ1-4; TRBD1 agrees at 9 bases. The CDR3 has 15 residues. With V trimmed by 2 bases and J by 7 bases, 6 bases remained unmatched. The germline V gene has CDR1 SGHRS and CDR2 YFSETQ. The CDR3 bases are TGCGCCAGCAGCTTCACAGGGGGCGAGATTGAAAAACTGTTTTTT. Amino acid sequence: CASSFTGGEIEKLFF. Supplemented by reference TRBV5-1 and TRBJ1-4, the full variable domain reads KAGVTQTPRYLIKTRGQQVTLSCSPISGHRSVSWYQQTPGQGLQFLFEYFSETQRNKGNFPGRFSGRQFSNSRSEMNVSTLELGDSALYLCASSFTGGEIEKLFFGSGTQLSVL.

The rearrangement links TRBV10-2 to TRBJ1-2; possibly TRBD1 for D (5 bases). Germline CDR1 is WSHSY and CDR2 is SAAADI. The V and J ends lost 0 bases and 0 bases respectively, with 11 bases between them. The CDR3 has 16 residues. CDR3 nucleotide sequence: TGCGCCAGCAGTGAGTCTGGCAGGGCCCCTAACTATGGCTACACCTTC. It is translated as CASSESGRAPNYGYTF.

This chain connects TRBV5-4 to TRBJ2-6, with D unclear. CDR3 length equals 15 residues. V dropped 4 bases and J dropped 5 bases, with 13 bases sitting between them. Per germline, CDR1 SGHNT and CDR2 YYREEE (reference sequence). The CDR3 loop reads CASSPPGSRANVLTF. The CDR3, as DNA: TGTGCCAGCAGCCCCCCGGGTAGTCGGGCCAACGTCCTGACTTTC.

DNA of the CDR3: TGTGCCACCTGGAGGGCCCATGAGCAGTTCTTC. It yields the protein CATWRAHEQFF. The chain employs TRBV12-3 or TRBV12-4 and TRBJ2-1; weak D call: TRBD2 (6 bases). This CDR3 spans 11 amino acids. With 10 bases removed from V and 8 bases from J, the gap between germline ends came to 12 bases.

This chain links TRBV28 with TRBJ2-1, with a tentative D call TRBD1 (6 bases). Germline V CDR1 and CDR2: MDHEN, SYDVKM. This CDR3 spans 12 amino acids. V was trimmed by 6 bases and J by 7 bases, leaving 10 bases between them. The CDR3 sequence is CASRQGRNEQFF. The CDR3 DNA reads as TGTGCCAGCAGGCAGGGGCGGAATGAGCAGTTCTTC.

This rearrangement joins TRBV28 to TRBJ1-3, with D possibly matching TRBD1 (5 bases). Looked up from germline, CDR1 is MDHEN and CDR2 is SYDVKM. The CDR3 is 15 residues long. Trimming removed 3 bases at V and 1 base at J, with 10 bases between. CDR3 region: CASSLGGGSGNTIYF. The CDR3 region has the DNA TGTGCCAGCAGTTTGGGGGGAGGGTCTGGAAACACCATATATTTT.

V is TRBV18 and J is TRBJ2-1; 12 bases agree with TRBD2. The CDR3 totals 15 residues. Losses at the gene ends were 5 bases for V and 4 bases for J; bases not matched to a gene: 3. The germline V gene has CDR1 KGHSH and CDR2 LQKENI. This CDR3 reads CASSLLAGGYNEQFF. Here the CDR3 DNA reads TGTGCCAGCTCATTACTAGCGGGGGGATACAATGAGCAGTTCTTC.

The chain links TRBV5-1 to TRBJ1-6, with 7 bases matching TRBD1. Germline lookup yields CDR1 SGHRS and CDR2 YFSETQ. The CDR3 extends over 15 amino acids. V lost 1 base to trimming and J lost 8 bases; unmatched junction nucleotides: 6. The CDR3, as DNA: TGCGCCAGCAGCTTGTGGGCAGGGGGAGATTCACCCCTCCACTTT. Encoded protein: CASSLWAGGDSPLHF.

This rearrangement joins TRBV5-1 to TRBJ2-2, with 8 positions matching TRBD1. This CDR3 has 16 residues. Germline V CDR1 and CDR2: SGHRS, YFSETQ. V lost 3 bases and J lost 5; bases outside the gene matches: 9. The CDR3 DNA sequence: TGCGCCAGCAGCTCCGGACAGGGCGTAGAAACCGGGGAGCTGTTTTTT. This sequence encodes CASSSGQGVETGELFF.

This clone was observed a handful of times. The chain couples TRBV4-2 to TRBJ1-6, with 10 bases fitting TRBD1. CDR1 and CDR2 (germline): LGHNA, YNFKEQ. The CDR3 runs 15 residues. V lost 6 bases and J lost 8; bases outside the gene matches: 7. The CDR3 is CASSGGQGVDSPLHF. DNA for the CDR3: TGTGCCAGCAGTGGCGGACAGGGGGTGGATTCACCCCTCCACTTT.

The J gene is TRBJ1-2, the V gene TRBV5-1; no firm D call. This CDR3 has 13 residues. V was pared by 1 base and J by 6 bases, with 10 bases between. The germline CDR1 and CDR2 sequences are SGHRS and YFSETQ. The CDR3 spells CASSLPTIHGYTF. The CDR3 bases are TGCGCCAGCAGCTTGCCAACTATACATGGCTACACCTTC.

This sequence joins TRBV6-2 or TRBV6-3 and TRBJ2-2; perhaps TRBD2 as D (5 bases). The germline CDR1 and CDR2 sequences are MNHEY and SVGEGT. This CDR3 comprises 15 residues. With 6 bases removed from V and 1 base from J, the gap between germline ends came to 12 bases. The DNA of the CDR3 is TGTGCCAGCAGCCTCTTCGGAGGGAACACCGGGGAGCTGTTTTTT. As protein: CASSLFGGNTGELFF.

This clone was counted a single time. The gene calls are TRBV7-2 and TRBJ2-3, with D possibly TRBD1 on 5 matching bases. The CDR3 has 15 residues. Trimming removed 1 base from V and 4 bases from J, with 12 bases in between. Germline V CDR1 and CDR2: SGHTA, FQGNSA. The CDR3 sequence is CASSLDGAGPDTQYF. CDR3 nucleotides: TGTGCCAGCAGCTTAGATGGGGCAGGCCCAGATACGCAGTATTTT.

The CDR3 region is CASSLPGVYQETQYF. The CDR3 nucleotides are TGCGCCAGCAGCTTACCCGGTGTGTACCAAGAGACCCAGTACTTC. The chain has TRBV5-1 and TRBJ2-5; D is uncertain. Deletions cut 2 bases from V and 0 bases from J, with 11 bases between. There are 15 residues in the CDR3. The germline CDR1 and CDR2 sequences are SGHRS and YFSETQ.